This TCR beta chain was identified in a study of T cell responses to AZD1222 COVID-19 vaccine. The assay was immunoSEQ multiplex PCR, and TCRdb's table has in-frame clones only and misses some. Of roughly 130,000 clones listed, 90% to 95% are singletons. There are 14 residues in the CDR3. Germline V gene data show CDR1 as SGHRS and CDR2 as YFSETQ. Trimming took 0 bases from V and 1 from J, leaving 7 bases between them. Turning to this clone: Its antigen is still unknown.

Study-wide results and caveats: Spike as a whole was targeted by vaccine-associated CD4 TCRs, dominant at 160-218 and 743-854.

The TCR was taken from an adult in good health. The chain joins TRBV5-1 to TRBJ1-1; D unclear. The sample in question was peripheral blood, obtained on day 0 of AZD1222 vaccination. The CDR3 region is CASSLGSPNTEAFF. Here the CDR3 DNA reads TGCGCCAGCAGCTTGGGCTCCCCGAACACTGAAGCTTTCTTT.